The present TCR beta chain was sequenced within a study of cytomegalovirus exposure and HLA in healthy donors. Study results and caveats: Earlier analysis yielded a pattern in which most TCR beta V segments were productive about 87% or about 30% of the time.

PCR amplification relied on 60 Vbeta primers (plus 13 Jbeta primers). Measured with immunoSEQ multiplex PCR; TCRdb has only the in-frame clones, and not every one. The clone table shows 45,000 to 55,000 clones, with the ten largest holding 9.5% to 12%. Germline CDR1 KGHSH, CDR2 LQKENI. The CDR3 has 13 amino acids. V was pared by 3 bases and J by 10 bases, with 15 bases between. Every donor was a healthy person donating bone marrow. As regards this clone: As yet, its antigen is unknown.

Sample: PBMCs. V and J are TRBV18 and TRBJ1-1; maybe TRBD1 (5 bases). The receptor comes from a woman between 50 and 59 years old in good health and CMV-seropositive. The CDR3, as DNA: TGTGCCAGCTCACCGGGCTGGGGGGGATCAGCTTTCTTT. Translating it yields CASSPGWGGSAFF.